This passage covers 32 T cell receptor beta chains from one sample sequenced in a study of blood T cells in healthy people across ages. A second PCR of about 6 to 12 cycles used a sample-barcoded 5' primer and a J-beta primer mix. Via MiXCR, TCRdb re-called the 5' RACE reads, giving one row per CDR3 protein. The data hold 500,000 to 700,000 distinct CDR3 sequences, with approximately 30% observed a single time. Sequenced input: blood. These receptors were obtained from a woman over 75 in good health.

This clonotype has more than one count but fewer than ten. This sequence joins TRBV7-9 and TRBJ2-7; D might be TRBD1 (5 bases). CDR1 is SEHNR and CDR2 is FQNEAQ in the germline V gene (reference sequence). This CDR3 is 13 amino acids long. V lost 5 bases to trimming and J lost 4 bases, with 12 bases between them. CDR3: CASSGQGGYEQYF. CDR3 DNA sequence: TGTGCCAGCAGCGGCCAGGGTGGGTACGAGCAGTACTTC. Supplemented by reference TRBV7-9 and TRBJ2-7, the full variable domain reads DTGVSQNPRHKITKRGQNVTFRCDPISEHNRLYWYRQTLGQGPEFLTYFQNEAQLEKSRLLSDRFSAERPKGSFSTLEIQRTEQGDSAMYLCASSGQGGYEQYFGPGTRLTVT.

This clonotype has at least ten counts. This rearrangement joins TRBV20-1 to TRBJ2-1; D possibly corresponds to TRBD2 (7 bases). V was cut by 6 bases and J by 11 bases, with 20 bases left in between. The germline CDR1 and CDR2 sequences are DFQATT and SNEGSKA (reference sequence). The CDR3 is made up of 13 amino acids. The DNA for the CDR3 is TGCAGTGCCCGGTGGAGGGGGGGAGGTCAGCAGTTCTTC. Protein: CSARWRGGGQQFF.

This chain links TRBV7-2 with TRBJ1-1; D not certain. The CDR3 has 12 amino acids. Per the germline V gene, CDR1 is SGHTA and CDR2 is FQGNSA. V was pared by 5 bases and J by 4 bases, with 8 bases between. For the CDR3, the DNA is TGTGCCAGCAGCCGTTTCGGCACTGAAGCTTTCTTT. Residues: CASSRFGTEAFF.

The chain carries TRBV5-1 and TRBJ1-1; 9 bases are a match to TRBD1. Germline V gene sequence: CDR1 SGHRS, CDR2 YFSETQ. V shed 4 bases, J shed 1 base, and the junction held 5 bases outside the gene matches. CDR3 size: 15 residues. The CDR3 region is CASSPGQGKNTEAFF. DNA of the CDR3: TGCGCCAGCAGCCCGGGACAGGGAAAGAACACTGAAGCTTTCTTT.

At least ten counts were recorded for this clonotype. The chain carries TRBV11-1 and TRBJ2-5; TRBD2 matches 8 bases. There are 16 residues in the CDR3. Germline-derived CDR1 and CDR2 are SGHAT and FQDESV (reference sequence). The ends lost 5 bases at V and 2 bases at J; junction bases unmatched: 10. CDR3 residues: CASSLRAGAQQETQYF. Written as DNA, the CDR3 is TGTGCCAGCAGCCTCCGAGCGGGGGCCCAACAAGAGACCCAGTACTTC.

This chain links TRBV6-1 with TRBJ1-5, with unresolved D. CDR1 MNHNS and CDR2 SASEGT come from the germline V gene. The V gene lost 3 bases and the J gene lost 0 bases, with 6 bases spanning the gap. The CDR3 extends over 14 amino acids. CDR3 loop: CASSDSRSNQPQHF. The CDR3 bases are TGTGCCAGCAGTGATTCACGTAGCAATCAGCCCCAGCATTTT.

At least ten counts were recorded for this clonotype. This rearrangement joins TRBV7-9 to TRBJ2-1; TRBD2 is a possible D gene (5 bases). The CDR3 has 13 amino acids. CDR1 is SEHNR and CDR2 is FQNEAQ in the germline V gene (reference sequence). V dropped 4 bases and J dropped 10 bases, with 14 bases sitting between them. The CDR3 sequence: CASSWSDSSEQFF. The CDR3 DNA reads as TGTGCCAGCAGCTGGTCGGACTCTAGCGAGCAGTTCTTC.

This clonotype has a count of ten or more. The rearrangement links TRBV20-1 to TRBJ1-5; 10 bases align to TRBD1. Germline loops: CDR1 DFQATT, CDR2 SNEGSKA (reference sequence). There are 15 residues in the CDR3. With V trimmed by 4 bases and J by 4 bases, 7 bases remained unmatched. The CDR3 DNA is TGCAGTGCTACAGCGGGACAGGGGAAGAATCAGCCCCAGCATTTT. This codes for CSATAGQGKNQPQHF.

This clonotype was observed many times. The V gene is TRBV12-3 or TRBV12-4, the J gene TRBJ2-7; 9 positions match TRBD2. CDR3 size: 15 residues. Trimming cost V 5 bases and J 2 bases; bases outside gene matches: 7. The CDR3 is CASSPVAGAAYEQYF. The CDR3 DNA reads TGTGCCAGCAGTCCCGTAGCGGGGGCAGCCTACGAGCAGTACTTC.

This clonotype appeared many times. The V call is TRBV7-2, the J call TRBJ2-6; 9 bases are shared with TRBD2. The J segment lost 0 bases and the V segment lost 5 bases, leaving 11 bases of the junction unmatched. The CDR3 has 19 amino acids. CDR1 and CDR2 from the germline V gene are SGHTA and FQGNSA. CDR3 sequence: CASSVSWRGGNSGANVLTF. The CDR3 DNA reads TGTGCCAGCAGCGTCAGTTGGCGGGGGGGTAACTCTGGGGCCAACGTCCTGACTTTC.

This clonotype was detected many times. V gene TRBV7-8 combines with J gene TRBJ1-1, with D possibly being TRBD1 (6 bases). Germline V gives CDR1 SGHVS, CDR2 FQNEAQ. Trimming took off 1 base at V and 1 base at J, with 13 bases between the two ends. The CDR3 consists of 16 residues. CDR3 nucleotide sequence: TGTGCCAGCAGCTTAGGGGCAGGGGCCACGAACACTGAAGCTTTCTTT. The encoded protein is CASSLGAGATNTEAFF.

The rearrangement uses TRBV6-4 and TRBJ1-2; no firm D call. The V gene's germline CDR1 is MRHNA and CDR2 SNTAGT. Trimming took off 0 bases at V and 5 bases at J, with 16 bases between the two ends. The CDR3 consists of 16 residues. CDR3 bases: TGTGCCAGCAGTGACTCTCCTTCGGCGGCCCTATATGGCTACACCTTC. Protein product: CASSDSPSAALYGYTF.

This sequence joins TRBV20-1 and TRBJ2-7; no clear D gene. V lost 0 bases, J lost 0 bases, and 9 bases lay in between. Germline loops: CDR1 DFQATT, CDR2 SNEGSKA (reference sequence). This CDR3 is built from 14 residues. The CDR3 region is CSARDSDTSYEQYF. DNA for the CDR3: TGCAGTGCTAGAGATTCCGACACCTCCTACGAGCAGTACTTC.

This clonotype was detected only a few times. This sequence joins TRBV12-3 or TRBV12-4 and TRBJ2-2; D possibly corresponds to TRBD2 (6 bases). Trimming removed 6 bases from V and 3 bases from J, with 11 bases in between. The CDR3 has 14 residues. CDR3 amino acids: CASREGSYTGELFF. In DNA, the CDR3 is TGTGCCAGCAGGGAGGGTTCGTACACCGGGGAGCTGTTTTTT.

In this sample, this clonotype turned up a few times. The chain recombines TRBV6-2 or TRBV6-3 with TRBJ1-6; D gene uncertain. The CDR3 consists of 16 residues. Germline values: CDR1 MNHEY, CDR2 SVGEGT. Trimming took off 6 bases at V and 5 bases at J, with 17 bases between the two ends. CDR3 sequence reads: CASSYGAGRDNSPLHF. CDR3 nucleotide sequence: TGTGCCAGCAGCTACGGTGCGGGGAGAGATAATTCACCCCTCCACTTT.

The chain carries TRBV5-1 and TRBJ2-5; D is perhaps TRBD2 (6 bases). The end of the DNA is better explained by TRBJ2-7, so the J call may be wrong. The CDR3 length is 13 residues. Germline values: CDR1 SGHRS, CDR2 YFSETQ. CDR3 protein: CASTPDGGLEQYF. DNA of the CDR3: TGCGCCAGCACACCCGACGGGGGTCTCGAGCAGTACTTC.

The V call is TRBV21-1, the J call TRBJ1-2; no DNA check was done on the table's D call, TRBD1. TRBV21-1 is designated a pseudogene. This CDR3 comprises 16 residues. The CDR3 protein is CASSPKRGHKNYGYTF. The CDR3 region has the DNA TGTGCCAGCAGCCCAAAACGAGGACACAAGAACTATGGCTACACCTTC.

The chain joins TRBV7-2 to TRBJ2-3, with D possibly TRBD2 on 7 matching bases. Per germline, CDR1 SGHTA and CDR2 FQGNSA. V gave up 4 bases and J gave up 5 bases, with 22 bases separating them. The CDR3 totals 17 residues. CDR3 coding DNA: TGTGCCAGCAGCTCCGCGATTGGGGGGGGCGGAAGAGATACGCAGTATTTT. Translation gives CASSSAIGGGGRDTQYF.

The V and J genes are TRBV14 and TRBJ2-3; 14 bases map to TRBD2. Losses at the gene ends were 1 base for V and 2 bases for J; bases not matched to a gene: 2. CDR1 is SGHDN and CDR2 is FVKESK in the germline V gene. The CDR3 contains 17 residues. The DNA for the CDR3 is TGTGCCAGCAGCCAAGGACTAGCGGGGGGGACCACAGATACGCAGTATTTT. Translated: CASSQGLAGGTTDTQYF.

This clonotype was seen many times. This may stem from a read error, because a much larger clone lies one nucleotide away. The chain employs TRBV20-1 and TRBJ2-5, with 9 bases fitting TRBD2. In germline, CDR1 is DFQATT, CDR2 SNEGSKA (reference sequence). This CDR3 is built from 14 residues. The V and J ends lost 6 bases and 11 bases, in that order; junction bases with no gene match: 16. CDR3: CSAIAGAVTNEQYF. The CDR3 DNA reads as TGCAGTGCAATAGCGGGGGCCGTTACGAATGAGCAGTACTTC.

Many counts were recorded for this clonotype. V and J are TRBV7-2 and TRBJ1-6, with 8 bases identical to TRBD1. The CDR3 contains 15 residues. The germline gives CDR1 SGHTA, CDR2 FQGNSA. With V trimmed by 4 bases and J by 8 bases, 7 bases remained unmatched. The CDR3 loop is CASSSQGAGDSPLHF. DNA of the CDR3: TGTGCCAGCAGCTCGCAGGGGGCGGGGGATTCACCCCTCCACTTT.

This clonotype appeared a few times. This CDR3 is CASSVGGGQGADTQYF. DNA of the CDR3: TGTGCCAGCAGCGTAGGGGGGGGACAGGGTGCAGATACGCAGTATTTT. The chain couples TRBV9 to TRBJ2-3; 9 positions match TRBD1. This CDR3 has 16 residues. With 0 bases clipped from V and 4 bases from J, the junction kept 6 bases outside the gene matches. Germline V gives CDR1 SGDLS, CDR2 YYNGEE.

This clonotype has a count of ten or more. The chain links TRBV27 to TRBJ2-7; 11 positions agree with TRBD2. Trimming removed 4 bases from V and 6 bases from J; junction bases left unmatched: 5. Germline V gene sequence: CDR1 MNHEY, CDR2 SMNVEV (reference sequence). This CDR3 contains 14 residues. The CDR3 spells CASSSGTSGSEQYF. For the CDR3, the DNA is TGTGCCAGCAGTTCCGGGACTAGCGGAAGCGAGCAGTACTTC.

In its sample, this clonotype was seen many times. The chain is built from TRBV20-1 and TRBJ2-4, with unresolved D. This CDR3 has 11 residues. The V end lost 2 bases, the J end lost 4 bases, and 3 bases lay between the germline ends. Per the germline V gene, CDR1 is DFQATT and CDR2 is SNEGSKA (reference sequence). As DNA, the CDR3 is TGCAGTGCTAGATGGAAAAACATTCAGTACTTC. Translated, it gives CSARWKNIQYF.

The chain has TRBV5-4 and TRBJ1-2; D call uncertain. Trimming removed 4 bases from V and 6 bases from J, with 13 bases in between. Germline V gene sequence: CDR1 SGHNT, CDR2 YYREEE (reference sequence). CDR3 length equals 13 residues. In DNA form, the CDR3 reads TGTGCCAGCAGCGCCGAGGGCCTAAATGGCTACACCTTC. This gives the protein CASSAEGLNGYTF.

The chain has TRBV19 and TRBJ1-2, with D unresolved. Germline values: CDR1 LNHDA, CDR2 SQIVND (reference sequence). V was trimmed by 3 bases and J by 4 bases, leaving 18 bases between them. This CDR3 has 16 residues. The CDR3 is CASSIRQGHSPYGYTF. The CDR3 DNA follows: TGTGCCAGTAGTATTCGCCAAGGCCATTCACCCTATGGCTACACCTTC.

This clonotype was found a few times. The CDR3 nucleotides read TGTGCCAGCAGCTTAACGGGTGGGGTCGAAAAACTGTTTTTT. Translated: CASSLTGGVEKLFF. The V gene is TRBV7-9, the J gene TRBJ1-4; D remains unclear. Germline CDR1 is SEHNR and CDR2 is FQNEAQ (reference sequence). V was shortened by 2 bases and J by 8 bases, with 12 bases between the two germline ends. The CDR3 covers 14 residues.

This clonotype was observed at least ten times. V usage is TRBV30 and J usage is TRBJ2-7; D ambiguous. Per germline, CDR1 GTSNPN and CDR2 SVGIG (reference sequence). This CDR3 spans 14 amino acids. The V and J ends lost 3 bases and 2 bases respectively, with 14 bases between them. The CDR3 spells CAWRRQSQAYEQYF. CDR3 DNA sequence: TGTGCCTGGAGACGGCAGTCCCAAGCCTACGAGCAGTACTTC.

This clonotype was found once. This chain joins TRBV29-1 and TRBJ2-7; perhaps TRBD2 as D (6 bases). From germline, CDR1 is SQVTM and CDR2 ANQGSEA. V lost 1 base, J lost 4 bases, and 20 bases lay in between. This CDR3 contains 16 residues. The CDR3 is CSVEGGDHLAPYEQYF. The DNA of the CDR3 is TGCAGCGTTGAAGGGGGGGACCATCTAGCGCCGTACGAGCAGTACTTC.

This clonotype showed up just a few times. This may be a read error: a much more frequent sequence differs by one nucleotide. The chain has TRBV7-3 and TRBJ2-5; 14 nucleotides agree with TRBD2. The V and J ends lost 3 bases and 11 bases, in that order; junction bases with no gene match: 14. This CDR3 has 17 amino acids. Germline V CDR1 and CDR2: SGHTA, FQGTGA. The CDR3 bases are TGTGCCAGCAGCTTGGTTGGACTAGCGGGGGGTGCCAATGAGCAGTACTTC. It yields the protein CASSLVGLAGGANEQYF.

The chain uses TRBV28 and TRBJ2-1, with TRBD1 identical over 7 bases. Germline V gene data show CDR1 as MDHEN and CDR2 as SYDVKM. The J segment lost 9 bases and the V segment lost 6 bases, leaving 14 bases of the junction unmatched. The length of the CDR3 is 15 residues. CDR3: CASRARDSLCREQFF. DNA of the CDR3: TGTGCCAGCAGAGCCCGGGACAGCCTATGTCGTGAGCAGTTCTTC. The whole variable domain, filled in from reference TRBV28 and TRBJ2-1, reads DVKVTQSSRYLVKRTGEKVFLECVQDMDHENMFWYRQDPGLGLRLIYFSYDVKMKEKGDIPEGYSVSREKKERFSLILESASTNQTSMYLCASRARDSLCREQFFGPGTRLTVL.

V usage is TRBV20-1 and J usage is TRBJ2-1, with D unclear. V was shortened by 0 bases and J by 8 bases, with 8 bases between the two germline ends. The CDR3 spans 12 residues. CDR1 DFQATT and CDR2 SNEGSKA come from the germline V gene (reference sequence). The CDR3 DNA follows: TGCAGTGCTAGAGAAACCGGGTATGAGCAGTTCTTC. This encodes CSARETGYEQFF.